A single sample is the source of the 18 T cell receptor delta chains below, sequenced in a study of γδ T cells in repeated Plasmodium falciparum infection. TCRdb applied CATT to the multiplex PCR reads for clone calling. The table has 70,000 to 95,000 delta-chain clones, under 1.5% seen once. Gammadelta T cells were flow-sorted from PBMC into Vgamma9/Vdelta2+ and Vdelta2-negative populations for bulk analysis. The sample consisted of gamma-delta T cells from blood. These receptors all stem from a pool of human donors (malaria-infected and uninfected, not separated).

This clone was detected ten times or more. For this DNA, TCRdb reports the protein of a much larger clone, which diverges at residue 5, most likely from a read error; the protein presented here is translated directly from the DNA. The V gene is TRDV3, the J gene TRDJ1; 9 nucleotides agree with TRDD3. This CDR3 spans 21 amino acids. Germline V gene data show CDR1 as TVYSNPD and CDR2 as GDNSRS (reference sequence). Trimming took 2 bases from V and 3 from J; bases not matched to a gene: 28. The CDR3 is CAFELTWGIKATSRASDKLIF. CDR3 nucleotides: TGTGCCTTTGAGCTGACCTGGGGGATTAAGGCCACTTCGCGGGCTTCCGATAAACTCATCTTT.

This clone showed up just a few times. With only one base between it and a far larger clone, this is likely a read error. The same CDR3 is also encoded by other DNA sequences in this sample. This chain links TRDV2 with TRDJ2, with 9 nucleotides matching TRDD3. TCRdb lists no J gene, so it was determined here by aligning the DNA to germline. The J segment lost 8 bases and the V segment lost 4 bases, leaving 7 bases of the junction unmatched. The CDR3 runs 14 residues. Germline V gene sequence: CDR1 GEAIGNYY, CDR2 EKD. The DNA for the CDR3 is TGTGCCTGTGATATACTGGGGGAGACGGCACAACTCTTCTTT. This gives the protein CACDILGETAQLFF.

Note on this clone: Only one base separates this from a far larger clonotype, so it likely reflects a read error. The same CDR3 can be traced to other DNA sequences in this sample. The chain is built from TRDV3 and TRDJ1, with D perhaps given as TRDD2 or TRDD3 (6 bases each). The CDR3 has 21 residues. The germline V gene has CDR1 TVYSNPD and CDR2 GDNSRS (reference sequence). V was shortened by 4 bases and J by 0 bases, with 36 bases between the two germline ends. CDR3 nucleotides: TGTGCCTCGCCTTCCCACGTACTGGGAGATAGGGCAGGATCGTACACCGATAAACTCATCTTT. It is translated as CASPSHVLGDRAGSYTDKLIF. Together with reference TRDV3 and TRDJ1, the CDR3 gives the full variable domain: CDKVTQSSPDQTVASGSEVVLLCTYDTVYSNPDLFWYRIRPDYSFQFVFYGDNSRSEGADFTQGRFSVKHILTQKAFHLVISPVRTEDSATYYCASPSHVLGDRAGSYTDKLIFGKGTRVTVEP.

With respect to this clone: A read error likely explains why the TCRdb protein, taken from a much larger clone, differs from this DNA's translation at residue 5; the protein shown is translated from the DNA. This rearrangement joins TRDV2 to TRDJ1; D is ambiguous. Here the J gene was assigned by germline matching of the DNA, as TCRdb has none. The V gene lost 3 bases and the J gene lost 5 bases, with 12 bases spanning the gap. This CDR3 comprises 13 residues. The germline V gene encodes CDR1 GEAIGNYY and CDR2 EKD. CDR3 amino acids: CACDAGLPDKLIF. Here the CDR3 DNA reads TGTGCCTGTGACGCCGGTCTCCCTGATAAACTCATCTTT.

No call was made for the V gene; the J gene is TRDJ1. The CDR3 is made up of 16 amino acids. The CDR3 spells CALGEGNLLPADKLIF. DNA of the CDR3: TGTGCTCTTGGGGAAGGGAACCTCCTCCCCGCCGATAAACTCATCTTT.

This clone was seen ten or more times. A far more abundant clone sits one base away, making this likely a read error. This same CDR3 is encoded by further DNA sequences in the sample. V gene TRDV1 combines with J gene TRDJ1; 8 nucleotides line up with TRDD3. The trim removed 2 bases at V and 0 bases at J, leaving 23 bases unmatched. Per the germline V gene, CDR1 is TSWWSYY and CDR2 is QGS. The CDR3 has 22 amino acids. In DNA, the CDR3 is TGTGCTCTTGGGGAAGGCCTCTACCGTACTGGGGGTCACCTCCCCTACACCGATAAACTCATCTTT. It is translated as CALGEGLYRTGGHLPYTDKLIF.

This clone was counted only a few times. The TCRdb record carries a much larger clone's protein, which differs from this DNA's translation at residue 14; a read error is the likely cause, and the protein listed here is the DNA translation. The chain links TRDV1 to TRDJ1; TRDD3 agrees at 9 bases. This CDR3 contains 17 residues. Germline CDR1 reads TSWWSYY; CDR2 reads QGS. The CDR3 DNA reads as TGTGCTCTTGGGGAACTCCTGTGGGGGATAAGGGCCGATGAACTCATCTTT. Its protein is CALGELLWGIRADELIF.

This clone was observed a handful of times. For this DNA, TCRdb reports the protein of a much larger clone, which diverges at residue 15, most likely from a read error; the protein presented here is translated directly from the DNA. The chain carries TRDV3 and TRDJ1; 8 bases line up with TRDD2. Germline-derived CDR1 and CDR2 are TVYSNPD and GDNSRS (reference sequence). The CDR3 length is 26 residues. Trimming at V came to 0 bases and at J to 0 bases, leaving 39 bases not matched to a gene. CDR3 DNA sequence: TGTGCCTTTAGCTCCGTCCATACTTCCTACACACGGAGGGTGGTCATACCCAGATATGACACCGATAAACTCATCTTT. This translates into CAFSSVHTSYTRRVVIPRYDTDKLIF.

This clone was counted ten times or more. The translation of this DNA and the TCRdb protein of a much larger clone differ at residue 10, probably owing to a read error; the protein shown here is translated from the DNA. CDR3 sequence reads: CACDGLGELHTDKLIF. CDR3 DNA sequence: TGTGCCTGTGACGGACTGGGGGAGCTGCACACCGATAAACTCATCTTT. The chain has TRDV2 and TRDJ1; the match to TRDD3 covers 9 bases. No J gene is reported in TCRdb; it was inferred here by comparing the DNA with germline. Germline V gene data show CDR1 as GEAIGNYY and CDR2 as EKD. This CDR3 contains 16 residues. The V segment lost 3 bases and the J segment 0 bases; nucleotides outside the gene matches: 7.

This clone was picked up a small number of times. At one end, the junction sequence differs from germline, possibly due to a read error. Other DNA sequences in this sample translate to the same CDR3. The chain has TRDV2 and TRDJ1, with D possibly being TRDD3 (5 bases). The germline CDR1 and CDR2 sequences are GEAIGNYY and EKD. The CDR3 is 19 residues long. The CDR3 protein is CACDLVTGRGVLDADKLIF. CDR3 DNA: TGTGCCTGTGACTTAGTCACTGGAAGAGGGGTTCTGGATGCCGACAAACTCATCTTT.

This clone was counted between two and nine times. A far larger clone differs by one base, so this is likely a read error. V gene TRDV1 combines with J gene TRDJ1; D possibly corresponds to TRDD3 (5 bases). Germline matching of the DNA provided the J gene here, since TCRdb leaves it blank. The V end was cut by 0 bases, the J end by 0 bases, with 23 bases between. This CDR3 contains 20 residues. Per germline, CDR1 TSWWSYY and CDR2 QGS. This chain's CDR3 is CALGELGDYCGDIYTDKLIF. The DNA for the CDR3 is TGTGCTCTTGGGGAACTAGGGGACTACTGTGGGGACATCTACACCGATAAACTCATCTTT.

This clone has a count of ten or more. The chain couples TRDV1 to TRDJ1; 7 nucleotides line up with TRDD3. TCRdb leaves out the J gene; it was filled in here by matching the DNA to germline. Losses at the gene ends were 3 bases for V and 0 bases for J; bases not matched to a gene: 19. CDR3 length: 20 amino acids. Germline V gene lookup returns CDR1 TSWWSYY and CDR2 QGS. In nucleotides, the CDR3 is TGTGCTCTTGGGGAGGGGGATCCTCGGTTGATACGGGTGTACACCGATAAACTCATCTTT. Translated, it gives CALGEGDPRLIRVYTDKLIF.

This clone was recorded at least ten times. The chain joins TRDV1 to TRDJ2; 12 bases fit TRDD3. The CDR3 is 23 amino acids. CDR1 and CDR2 (germline): TSWWSYY, QGS. Unmatched junction bases numbered 22, after V lost 3 bases and J lost 2 bases. The DNA of the CDR3 is TGTGCTCTTGGGGAGCCCCGACACTACGAAAACTGGGGGATACCGGTGTTGACAGCACAACTCTTCTTT. This translates into CALGEPRHYENWGIPVLTAQLFF.

This clone is deemed medium-sized. The sample carries other DNA sequences with the same CDR3. V gene TRDV1 combines with J gene TRDJ1; D could derive from TRDD2 or TRDD3 (9 bases each). The length of the CDR3 is 20 residues. Deletions cut 3 bases from V and 0 bases from J, with 26 bases between. Germline V CDR1 and CDR2: TSWWSYY, QGS. The CDR3 nucleotides are TGTGCTCTTGGGGAGGCCTTCCTACTGGGGGACTACGATTACACCGATAAACTCATCTTT. It yields the protein CALGEAFLLGDYDYTDKLIF.

In regard to this clone: TCRdb shows a much larger clone's protein in place of this DNA's translation, and the two differ at residue 3, likely through a read error; the protein shown is translated from the DNA. The chain couples TRDV1 to TRDJ1; possibly TRDD3 for D (6 bases). The J gene, missing from TCRdb, was assigned here through DNA to germline matching. Germline assignment: CDR1 TSWWSYY and CDR2 QGS. This CDR3 spans 15 amino acids. CDR3 loop: CAPGELPFCPDKLIF. The CDR3 DNA reads as TGTGCTCCTGGGGAACTACCCTTCTGCCCCGATAAACTCATCTTT.

This clone has a handful of counts. This likely came from a read error, as a far larger clone is one base away. Other DNA sequences in the same sample also yield this CDR3. The rearrangement uses TRDV1 and TRDJ1; D remains ambiguous. TCRdb gives no J gene; it was assigned here by matching the DNA to germline. This CDR3 spans 15 amino acids. Germline CDR1 reads TSWWSYY; CDR2 reads QGS. CDR3 nucleotides: TGTGCTCTAGGGGTTTATATAGAGGATACCGATAAACTCATCTTT. Its translation is CALGVYIEDTDKLIF.

This clone was observed many times. The V call is TRDV1, the J call TRDJ1, with 9 bases identical to TRDD3. Germline loops: CDR1 TSWWSYY, CDR2 QGS. The CDR3 covers 17 residues. V trimming: 4 bases; J trimming: 7 bases; junction bases outside the gene matches: 16. The CDR3 sequence: CALGAPEGGGYRGKLIF. Written as DNA, the CDR3 is TGTGCTCTTGGGGCACCGGAGGGTGGGGGATATAGAGGTAAACTCATCTTT.

This clone was recorded at least ten times. TCRdb pairs this DNA with a much larger clone's protein that differs at residue 3, likely a read error; the protein shown was translated from the DNA. This chain joins TRDV2 and TRDJ1; D is perhaps TRDD3 (6 bases). The J gene is absent in TCRdb and was assigned here via DNA matching to germline. In germline, CDR1 is GEAIGNYY, CDR2 EKD. The CDR3 sequence is 16 residues long. Here the CDR3 reads CARDTVGASYTDKLIF. The DNA of the CDR3 is TGTGCCCGTGACACCGTGGGGGCCTCGTACACCGATAAACTCATCTTT.